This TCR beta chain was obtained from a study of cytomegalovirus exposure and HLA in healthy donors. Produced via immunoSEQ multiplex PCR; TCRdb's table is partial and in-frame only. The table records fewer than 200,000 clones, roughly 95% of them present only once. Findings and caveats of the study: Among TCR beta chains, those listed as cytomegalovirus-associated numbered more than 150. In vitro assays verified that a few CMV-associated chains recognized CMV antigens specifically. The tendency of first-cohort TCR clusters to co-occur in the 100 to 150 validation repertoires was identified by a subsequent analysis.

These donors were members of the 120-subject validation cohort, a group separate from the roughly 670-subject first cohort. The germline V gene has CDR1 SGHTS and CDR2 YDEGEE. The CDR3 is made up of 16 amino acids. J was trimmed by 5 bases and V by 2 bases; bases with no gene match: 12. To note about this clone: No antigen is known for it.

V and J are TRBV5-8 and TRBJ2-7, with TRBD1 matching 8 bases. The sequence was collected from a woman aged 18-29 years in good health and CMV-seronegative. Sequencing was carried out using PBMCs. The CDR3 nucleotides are TGTGCCAGCAGCTTTTCGCCGGCAGGGGGCAGCGACGAGCAGTACTTC. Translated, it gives CASSFSPAGGSDEQYF.